The 16 T cell receptor beta chains below were found in one sample sequenced in a study of blood T cells in healthy people across ages. Then a second PCR, running roughly 7 to 11 cycles, was carried out with a sample-barcoded 5' primer and a J-beta primer mix. Each CDR3 protein gets one entry after TCRdb re-called the 5' RACE reads with MiXCR. Of hundreds of thousands of distinct CDR3 sequences in the sample, less than 35% were seen once. Sequenced: blood. These receptors all come from a woman of 80 years or more in good health.

The V call is TRBV7-2, the J call TRBJ2-7; a weak D match, TRBD2 (5 bases). The closer fit of TRBJ2-5 to the DNA end suggests the J call may be wrong. The CDR3 runs to 14 residues. Looked up from germline, CDR1 is SGHTA and CDR2 is FQGNSA. Here the CDR3 reads CASSFTRVRETQYF. CDR3 DNA sequence: TGTGCCAGCAGCTTTACTAGAGTGAGGGAGACCCAGTACTTC.

For this clonotype: One base away lies a much larger clone, so this may be a sequencing read error. The chain uses TRBV10-3 and TRBJ2-1, with 13 bases matching TRBD2. The germline V gene has CDR1 ENHRY and CDR2 SYGVKD. V trimming: 4 bases; J trimming: 10 bases; junction bases outside the gene matches: 13. CDR3 length: 17 amino acids. The CDR3 nucleotides read TGTGCCATCAGTGCTCAACTAGCGGGGGGGCAAATCAACGAGCAGTTCTTC. Amino acids: CAISAQLAGGQINEQFF.

This clonotype was detected ten times or more. CDR3 DNA sequence: TGTGCCAGCAGCTCCGGGAAACGGGACACTGAAGCTTTCTTT. Amino acids: CASSSGKRDTEAFF. The chain is built from TRBV7-6 and TRBJ1-1; D uncertain. Germline CDR1 is SGHVS and CDR2 is FNYEAQ. This CDR3 region has 14 residues. V dropped 4 bases and J dropped 3 bases, with 12 bases sitting between them.

In this sample, this clonotype turned up many times. The genes are TRBV3-1 and TRBJ2-3; a possible D gene is TRBD2 (5 bases). V shed 4 bases and J shed 4 bases, with 15 bases lying between them. Germline CDR1 LGHDT, CDR2 YNNKEL (reference sequence). This CDR3 is 15 amino acids long. Here the CDR3 reads CASSPREPGADTQYF. CDR3 nucleotides: TGTGCCAGCAGCCCACGGGAACCCGGCGCAGATACGCAGTATTTT.

Notes on this clonotype: This may be a read error: a much more frequent sequence differs by one nucleotide. V gene TRBV7-6 combines with J gene TRBJ2-5; maybe TRBD2 (6 bases). The end of the DNA fits TRBJ2-1 better, so the J call may be wrong. The CDR3 totals 15 residues. Germline assignment: CDR1 SGHVS and CDR2 FNYEAQ. This CDR3 reads CASSLSAGTQETQFF. As DNA, the CDR3 is TGTGCCAGCAGCTTATCGGCGGGGACGCAAGAGACCCAGTTCTTC.

About this clonotype: One end of the junction varies from germline; a read error may be responsible. The rearrangement uses TRBV9 and TRBJ2-4, with 9 bases matching TRBD2. The CDR3 extends over 15 amino acids. The V gene's germline CDR1 is SGDLS and CDR2 YYNGEE. DNA for the CDR3: TGTGCCAACAGCGCCGGAATAGCGGGGGCTCCTGAGCGGTACTTC. The encoded protein is CANSAGIAGAPERYF. Full variable domain (remainder filled in from reference TRBV9 and TRBJ2-4): DSGVTQTPKHLITATGQRVTLRCSPRSGDLSVYWYQQSLDQGLQFLIQYYNGEERAKGNILERFSAQQFPDLHSELNLSSLELGDSALYFCANSAGIAGAPERYFGAGTRLSVL.

This clonotype was observed a handful of times. CDR3 bases: TGTGCCAGCAGCTTAGTTGGAGGAGGCGGTGATCAGCCCCAGCATTTT. The encoded protein is CASSLVGGGGDQPQHF. This chain links TRBV7-2 with TRBJ1-5; no clear D. With 1 base removed from V and 5 bases from J, the gap between germline ends came to 15 bases. The CDR3 runs 16 residues. Per the germline V gene, CDR1 is SGHTA and CDR2 is FQGNSA.

There are many counts of this clonotype. The genes are TRBV6-1 and TRBJ2-3, with TRBD2 matching 8 bases. The trim removed 2 bases at V and 2 bases at J, leaving 9 bases unmatched. This CDR3 is 17 amino acids long. Germline loops: CDR1 MNHNS, CDR2 SASEGT. CDR3: CASSEFTGGAVTDTQYF. CDR3 in DNA: TGTGCCAGCAGTGAATTCACCGGGGGGGCCGTCACAGATACGCAGTATTTT.

This clonotype appeared a few times. A read error may explain this, as a much larger clone is one base away. V gene TRBV12-3 or TRBV12-4 combines with J gene TRBJ2-7; the match to TRBD1 covers 8 bases. CDR3 length equals 15 residues. Germline trimming cut 5 bases from V and 1 base from J; bases unmatched to any gene: 7. CDR3: CASSDQGASSYEQYF. DNA of the CDR3: TGTGCCAGCAGTGACCAGGGGGCCTCATCCTACGAGCAGTACTTC.

This sequence joins TRBV7-2 and TRBJ1-2, with 7 bases fitting TRBD1. Germline values: CDR1 SGHTA, CDR2 FQGNSA. Germline trimming cut 5 bases from V and 4 bases from J; bases unmatched to any gene: 10. The CDR3 spans 15 residues. The CDR3 coding sequence is TGTGCCAGCAGCATAAACCGGGACAGCACCTATGGCTACACCTTC. This encodes CASSINRDSTYGYTF.

The chain carries TRBV27 and TRBJ1-5, with D unresolved. Germline V gene sequence: CDR1 MNHEY, CDR2 SMNVEV (reference sequence). Deletions cut 0 bases from V and 7 bases from J, with 10 bases between. The CDR3 has 14 residues. The chain's CDR3 is CASSLSHSAQPQHF. Here the CDR3 DNA reads TGTGCCAGCAGTTTATCCCACAGCGCCCAGCCCCAGCATTTT.

J is TRBJ1-2 and V is TRBV20-1; no clear D. The germline CDR1 and CDR2 sequences are DFQATT and SNEGSKA (reference sequence). This CDR3 has 13 residues. The germline V and J ends were trimmed by 2 bases and 7 bases, with 14 bases remaining between them. This CDR3 reads CSARSRAGVGYTF. Written as DNA, the CDR3 is TGCAGTGCTAGATCTCGGGCTGGGGTTGGCTACACCTTC.

V gene TRBV24-1 combines with J gene TRBJ1-2; D perhaps matches TRBD1 (6 bases). Germline V gene sequence: CDR1 KGHDR, CDR2 SFDVKD. Deletions cut 9 bases from V and 3 bases from J, with 10 bases between. This CDR3 contains 12 residues. CDR3 sequence (DNA): TGTGCCACCTCGGACAGTGACTATGGCTACACCTTC. Translation gives CATSDSDYGYTF.

This clonotype was seen many times. V and J are TRBV20-1 and TRBJ2-5; 11 nucleotides match TRBD1. In germline, CDR1 is DFQATT, CDR2 SNEGSKA (reference sequence). The CDR3 extends over 14 amino acids. J gave up 11 bases and V 2 bases, and 10 bases lay outside the gene matches. The CDR3, as DNA: TGCAGTGCTAGATTTGGACAGGGGGCGAAGGAGCAGTACTTC. Amino acids: CSARFGQGAKEQYF.

In its sample, this clonotype was seen many times. The chain carries TRBV28 and TRBJ2-7; D is uncertain. Per germline, CDR1 MDHEN and CDR2 SYDVKM. V lost 5 bases and J 6 bases, leaving 20 bases between the germline ends. This CDR3 is built from 15 residues. The CDR3 DNA is TGTGCCAGCAGTCGCCGTTTGGGCCTCCCACCCGAGCAGTACTTC. This codes for CASSRRLGLPPEQYF.

This clonotype showed up many times. This chain joins TRBV7-8 and TRBJ2-4; TRBD1 aligns across 10 bases. Germline V gives CDR1 SGHVS, CDR2 FQNEAQ. J lost 1 base, V lost 5 bases, and 14 bases had no gene match. The CDR3 has 19 amino acids. CDR3: CASSNALDPGQGAKNIQYF. The CDR3 coding sequence is TGTGCCAGCAGCAACGCCCTAGATCCGGGACAGGGGGCCAAAAACATTCAGTACTTC.